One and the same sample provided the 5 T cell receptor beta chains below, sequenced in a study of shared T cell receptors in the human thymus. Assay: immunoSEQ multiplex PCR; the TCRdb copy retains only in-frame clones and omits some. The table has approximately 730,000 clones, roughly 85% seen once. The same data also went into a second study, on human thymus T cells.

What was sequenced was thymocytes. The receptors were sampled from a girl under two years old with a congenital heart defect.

The CDR3 DNA follows: TGTGCCAGCAGCACTCCAAAATGGGTACAGGGTCACTACAATGAGCAGTTCTTC. It is translated as CASSTPKWVQGHYNEQFF. This chain connects TRBV9 to TRBJ2-1; possible D gene TRBD1, 6 bases. V lost 4 bases, J lost 3 bases, and 23 bases lay in between. CDR3 length: 18 residues. Germline V gene lookup returns CDR1 SGDLS and CDR2 YYNGEE.

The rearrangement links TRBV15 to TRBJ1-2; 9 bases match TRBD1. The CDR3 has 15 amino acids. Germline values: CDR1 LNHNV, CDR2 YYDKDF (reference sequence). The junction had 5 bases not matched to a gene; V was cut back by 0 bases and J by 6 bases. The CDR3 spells CATSRDTGGRDGYTF. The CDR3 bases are TGTGCCACCAGCAGAGACACAGGGGGCCGGGATGGCTACACCTTC.

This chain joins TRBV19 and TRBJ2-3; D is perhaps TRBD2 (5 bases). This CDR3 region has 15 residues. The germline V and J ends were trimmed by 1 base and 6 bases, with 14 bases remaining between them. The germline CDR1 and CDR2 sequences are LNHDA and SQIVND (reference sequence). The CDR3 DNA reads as TGTGCCAGTAGTATAGCAAGAGTTCCGGGGGATACGCAGTATTTT. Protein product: CASSIARVPGDTQYF.

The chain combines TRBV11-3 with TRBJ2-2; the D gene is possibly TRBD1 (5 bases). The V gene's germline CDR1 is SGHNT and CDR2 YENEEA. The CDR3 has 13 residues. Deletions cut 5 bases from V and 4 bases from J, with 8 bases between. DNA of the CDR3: TGTGCCAGCAGCCAGGACATCACCGGGGAGCTGTTTTTT. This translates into CASSQDITGELFF.

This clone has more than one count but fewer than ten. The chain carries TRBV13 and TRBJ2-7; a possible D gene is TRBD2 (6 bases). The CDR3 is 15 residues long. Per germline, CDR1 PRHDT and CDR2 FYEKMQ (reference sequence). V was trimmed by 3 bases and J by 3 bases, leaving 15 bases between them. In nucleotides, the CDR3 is TGTGCCAGCAGCTTGAAGCGGGCGGATGTCTACGAGCAGTACTTC. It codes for CASSLKRADVYEQYF.